The following is a T cell receptor beta chain sequence with its context. Its cognate antigen is unknown. CDR3 length: 15 residues. Germline lookup yields CDR1 MNHEY and CDR2 SVGEGT. Trimming took 4 bases from V and 6 from J; bases not matched to a gene: 4. One entry per CDR3 protein, called by TCRdb with MiXCR from the multiplex PCR reads. In the table there are 20,000 to 30,000 distinct CDR3 sequences, about 24% of which are singletons. This entry belongs to a study of breast tumors, draining lymph nodes, adjacent tissues. General study results and limits: Findings are consistent with lymph node origin and intratumoral expansion of most tumor T cells. Tumor T cell lymph node origin was a supported hypothesis, not proven.

The chain is built from TRBV6-2 or TRBV6-3 and TRBJ2-1, with 12 nucleotides matching TRBD1. The sequenced material came from breast tumor tissue. The sequence derives from a female donor with breast cancer. Some clones in this sample may be carry-over from other donors' samples. CDR3 sequence reads: CASSSGQGALNEQFF. The CDR3 coding sequence is TGTGCCAGCAGTTCGGGACAGGGGGCCCTCAATGAGCAGTTCTTC.